This T cell receptor (beta chain) was sequenced for a study of T cell repertoires in cytomegalovirus infection (dated by TCRdb to the late 2010s). In terms of the full investigation: The HLA type of each donor mattered for the analysis, because public TCR beta signatures pointed to carriage of CMV infection along with the matching HLA type. Results and caveats for the whole study, not just this receptor: Carriers of CMV infection plus the relevant HLA type were discriminated by the cumulative frequency of public TCR beta family members in the study cohort and in an independent roughly 340-donor cohort. The ex vivo response was dominated by HLA-C-restricted CMV-specific TCR beta clonotypes, which also provided the single most frequent clonotype in two of eight donors.

The germline V gene (reference sequence) supplies CDR1 DFQATT and CDR2 SNEGSKA. V is cut by 5 bases and J by 1 base, and the space between the germline ends is 9 bases. The CDR3 goes from the cysteine to the phenylalanine over 13 residues. Solely the CDR3 DNA is kept, with 39 bases framed from the first base. This clonotype was counted ten times or more. Its antigen is still unknown. No quality values exist for individual bases; no much larger clone is one base distant. TCRdb lists the instrument as Illumina HiSeq 1500. The public reads were reprocessed in TCRdb via fastp at Q25 and MiXCR, keeping in-frame beta chains. Duplicate CDR3 protein sequences are folded into a single record with the most common DNA and genes. This sample has around 210,000 distinct CDR3 sequences in its table, and approximately 7% of those were observed once. About 6.5% of the sample is taken by the ten largest.

The receptor's source is a human donor in good health (CMV status not recorded). Some clones in this sample may be carry-over from other donors' samples. The V gene is TRBV20-1 and the J gene is TRBJ2-4; the D region may be TRBD1 or TRBD2, each matching 6 bases equally. The sample comprised PBMCs. The DNA sequence reads TGCAGTGCTCGAGGGGGGGCCAAAAACATTCAGTACTTC. Protein translation: CSARGGAKNIQYF.